The 31 T cell receptor beta chains below were found in one sample sequenced in a study of cytomegalovirus exposure and HLA in healthy donors. Primers included in the PCR were 60 Vbeta and 13 Jbeta primers. Assay used: immunoSEQ multiplex PCR; TCRdb lists only in-frame clones, some missing. The table lists around 64,000 clones, about four fifths of them singletons. Sequenced material: PBMCs. The receptors come from a man younger than 35 in good health and CMV-seropositive.

The chain combines TRBV29-1 with TRBJ1-1; maybe TRBD1 (5 bases). The length of the CDR3 is 13 residues. V dropped 4 bases and J dropped 4 bases, with 13 bases sitting between them. In germline, CDR1 is SQVTM, CDR2 ANQGSEA. The chain's CDR3 is CSVGEGSGTEAFF. CDR3 sequence (DNA): TGCAGCGTTGGGGAGGGGTCAGGCACTGAAGCTTTCTTT.

This chain links TRBV4-1 with TRBJ2-7, with D possibly being TRBD2 (6 bases). Trimming removed 4 bases at V and 0 bases at J, with 13 bases between. Germline CDR1 and CDR2: MGHRA and YSYEKL. This CDR3 is 15 amino acids long. The CDR3 region has the DNA TGCGCCAGCAGCCTTCGGGTAGCGGTCTCCTACGAGCAGTACTTC. Translating it yields CASSLRVAVSYEQYF.

With regard to this clone: A read error may account for a junction end that differs from germline. This rearrangement joins TRBV7-7 to TRBJ1-5; weak D call: TRBD1 (5 bases). Germline V gene lookup returns CDR1 SSHAT and CDR2 FNYEAQ (reference sequence). The CDR3 runs to 17 residues. The CDR3 loop is CASSFGQLRWGGQPQHF. The CDR3 bases are TGTGCTAGCAGCTTCGGTCAGCTACGATGGGGGGGTCAGCCCCAGCATTTT.

The V gene is TRBV7-6, the J gene TRBJ1-1; D not certain. The CDR3 extends over 15 amino acids. CDR1 is SGHVS, CDR2 FNYEAQ, per germline. V was shortened by 0 bases and J by 0 bases, with 8 bases between the two germline ends. The CDR3 DNA is TGTGCCAGCAGCTTAGCGACGGGGATGAACACTGAAGCTTTCTTT. The encoded protein is CASSLATGMNTEAFF.

The chain recombines TRBV7-2 with TRBJ2-1; 12 nucleotides match TRBD2. Germline values: CDR1 SGHTA, CDR2 FQGNSA. J lost 7 bases, V lost 1 base, and 2 bases had no gene match. The CDR3 consists of 15 residues. This CDR3 reads CASSLVTSGGNEQFF. The CDR3 DNA reads as TGTGCCAGCAGCTTAGTGACTAGCGGGGGAAATGAGCAGTTCTTC.

This chain uses TRBV7-9 with TRBJ2-1, with D uncertain. This CDR3 has 14 residues. V was trimmed by 0 bases and J by 4 bases, leaving 7 bases between them. The germline V gene has CDR1 SEHNR and CDR2 FQNEAQ (reference sequence). DNA of the CDR3: TGTGCCAGCAGCTTAGCGAGCGAGTACAATGAGCAGTTCTTC. Translation: CASSLASEYNEQFF. Variable domain in full (rest from reference TRBV7-9 and TRBJ2-1): DTGVSQNPRHKITKRGQNVTFRCDPISEHNRLYWYRQTLGQGPEFLTYFQNEAQLEKSRLLSDRFSAERPKGSFSTLEIQRTEQGDSAMYLCASSLASEYNEQFFGPGTRLTVL.

This clone was seen a single time. The CDR3 nucleotides are TGTGCCAGCTTAATGGGACTAGCGTTTAACAATGAGCAGTTCTTC. As protein: CASLMGLAFNNEQFF. The chain joins TRBV7-8 to TRBJ2-1, with 10 positions matching TRBD2. Germline V CDR1 and CDR2: SGHVS, FQNEAQ. The CDR3 totals 15 residues. Unmatched junction bases numbered 9, after V lost 8 bases and J lost 5 bases.

This clone came up a few times. V usage is TRBV27 and J usage is TRBJ1-1; D is possibly TRBD1 (5 bases). The CDR3 runs to 15 residues. The V gene's germline CDR1 is MNHEY and CDR2 SMNVEV (reference sequence). V was pared by 6 bases and J by 6 bases, with 20 bases between. The CDR3 reads CASRTILTGRAEAFF. The CDR3, as DNA: TGTGCCAGCAGGACCATTCTTACAGGTCGCGCTGAAGCTTTCTTT.

This chain links TRBV10-1 with TRBJ2-7, with 11 bases matching TRBD2. CDR1 WNHNN and CDR2 SYGVQD come from the germline V gene (reference sequence). The V and J ends lost 0 bases and 2 bases, in that order; junction bases with no gene match: 9. The CDR3 has 18 residues. The CDR3 coding sequence is TGCGCCAGCAGTGAGTCACCCTATAGCGGGAGGGCCCCCTACGAGCAGTACTTC. It encodes CASSESPYSGRAPYEQYF.

The CDR3 sequence: CAWNRGGPWNEQFF. DNA for the CDR3: TGTGCCTGGAATCGCGGAGGCCCATGGAATGAGCAGTTCTTC. The rearrangement uses TRBV30 and TRBJ2-1; a weak D match, TRBD2 (5 bases). The V gene lost 4 bases and the J gene lost 7 bases, with 17 bases spanning the gap. From germline, CDR1 is GTSNPN and CDR2 SVGIG (reference sequence). CDR3 length equals 14 residues.

The chain links TRBV29-1 to TRBJ2-1, with a weak D call TRBD2 (6 bases). Germline V gives CDR1 SQVTM, CDR2 ANQGSEA. This CDR3 is 13 amino acids long. The V end was cut by 4 bases, the J end by 7 bases, with 14 bases between. For the CDR3, the DNA is TGCAGCGTTGCGGGGGATGGGGTAAATGAGCAGTTCTTC. Protein product: CSVAGDGVNEQFF.

The chain employs TRBV30 and TRBJ2-7, with D hard to call. This CDR3 contains 11 residues. Germline CDR1 and CDR2: GTSNPN and SVGIG (reference sequence). V dropped 6 bases and J dropped 4 bases, with 10 bases sitting between them. DNA of the CDR3: TGTGCCTGTTCTTGGGCGTACGAGCAGTACTTC. This sequence encodes CACSWAYEQYF.

This clone came up once. The V call is TRBV5-8, the J call TRBJ1-1; D is possibly TRBD1 (5 bases). The CDR3 is 13 residues long. V dropped 4 bases and J dropped 10 bases, with 17 bases sitting between them. Germline V gene sequence: CDR1 SGHTS, CDR2 YDEGEE. CDR3 residues: CASSPGGGETAFF. CDR3 nucleotides: TGTGCCAGCAGCCCGGGGGGTGGGGAGACAGCTTTCTTT.

The chain employs TRBV30 and TRBJ1-6, with D maybe TRBD1 (5 bases). Germline V gives CDR1 GTSNPN, CDR2 SVGIG (reference sequence). The V end lost 2 bases, the J end lost 7 bases, and 12 bases lay between the germline ends. This CDR3 comprises 14 residues. CDR3 protein: CAWSRGLTNSPLHF. In DNA, the CDR3 is TGTGCCTGGAGTAGGGGTCTGACCAATTCACCCCTCCACTTT.

This chain uses TRBV7-8 with TRBJ2-2, with a weak D call TRBD1 (6 bases). Between the trimmed V and J ends, which lost 6 bases and 0 bases, there was a span of 14 bases. Germline V gene sequence: CDR1 SGHVS, CDR2 FQNEAQ. The CDR3 is 16 amino acids. CDR3: CASRADRSSNTGELFF. CDR3 DNA: TGTGCCAGCAGAGCTGACAGGTCATCGAACACCGGGGAGCTGTTTTTT.

The chain recombines TRBV7-9 with TRBJ1-5; D gene uncertain. V dropped 4 bases and J dropped 8 bases, with 12 bases sitting between them. Germline CDR1 reads SEHNR; CDR2 reads FQNEAQ (reference sequence). The CDR3 has 13 amino acids. The CDR3 coding sequence is TGTGCCAGCAGCTCCGAACTCTCTGAGCCCCAGCATTTT. Translation gives CASSSELSEPQHF.

The rearrangement links TRBV6-1 to TRBJ2-3; D might be TRBD2 (6 bases). V was clipped by 5 bases and J by 0 bases, with 12 bases between them. The germline V gene encodes CDR1 MNHNS and CDR2 SASEGT. The CDR3 has 15 amino acids. DNA of the CDR3: TGTGCCAGCAGTTCTACTAGCTACAGCACAGATACGCAGTATTTT. It yields the protein CASSSTSYSTDTQYF.

This clone has a handful of counts. The genes are TRBV9 and TRBJ1-4, with 10 positions matching TRBD1. The length of the CDR3 is 14 residues. CDR1 is SGDLS, CDR2 YYNGEE, per germline. V lost 3 bases, J lost 5 bases, and 1 base stayed unmatched. The CDR3 sequence is CASSGTGGNEKLFF. The CDR3 nucleotides read TGTGCCAGCAGCGGGACAGGGGGGAATGAAAAACTGTTTTTT.

J is TRBJ1-4 and V is TRBV7-2; tentative D call: TRBD1 (5 bases). In germline, CDR1 is SGHTA, CDR2 FQGNSA. The CDR3 consists of 13 residues. Between the trimmed V and J ends, which lost 5 bases and 7 bases, there was a span of 11 bases. The DNA for the CDR3 is TGTGCCAGCAGCGGGCAGGGCGGTGAAAAACTGTTTTTT. This gives the protein CASSGQGGEKLFF.

The chain uses TRBV4-1 and TRBJ2-5, with 7 bases fitting TRBD1. CDR1 and CDR2 from the germline V gene are MGHRA and YSYEKL. J lost 5 bases, V lost 1 base, and 10 bases had no gene match. The CDR3 is made up of 16 amino acids. The CDR3 sequence is CASSQVGVRGSETQYF. CDR3 nucleotides: TGCGCCAGCAGCCAAGTAGGCGTCAGGGGGAGCGAGACCCAGTACTTC.

The gene calls are TRBV28 and TRBJ2-1, with 15 bases matching TRBD2. From germline, CDR1 is MDHEN and CDR2 SYDVKM. Germline trimming cut 6 bases from V and 6 bases from J; bases unmatched to any gene: 12. The CDR3 runs to 18 residues. The CDR3 loop is CASRNSGLAGGATNEQFF. The CDR3 DNA reads as TGTGCCAGCAGAAACTCCGGACTAGCGGGGGGGGCCACCAATGAGCAGTTCTTC.

The J gene is TRBJ1-2, the V gene TRBV28; 10 bases align to TRBD1. Germline V gives CDR1 MDHEN, CDR2 SYDVKM. J gave up 3 bases and V 4 bases, and 2 bases lay outside the gene matches. The CDR3 sequence is 14 residues long. DNA of the CDR3: TGTGCCAGCAGTTCCGGGACAGGGGACTATGGCTACACCTTC. Its protein product is CASSSGTGDYGYTF.

This chain links TRBV30 with TRBJ1-4; 8 bases align to TRBD1. Looked up from germline, CDR1 is GTSNPN and CDR2 is SVGIG (reference sequence). Trimming at V came to 3 bases and at J to 7 bases, leaving 7 bases not matched to a gene. The CDR3 runs 14 residues. This chain's CDR3 is CAWRAYRGGEKLFF. The CDR3 nucleotides are TGTGCCTGGAGGGCCTACAGGGGGGGTGAAAAACTGTTTTTT.

V and J are TRBV28 and TRBJ1-4, with D perhaps TRBD1 (6 bases). CDR3 length: 13 amino acids. In germline, CDR1 is MDHEN, CDR2 SYDVKM. The V and J ends lost 2 bases and 8 bases respectively, with 9 bases between them. CDR3 coding DNA: TGTGCCAGCAGTTTAACAGGGAAAGAAAAACTGTTTTTT. Translation: CASSLTGKEKLFF.

The J gene is TRBJ1-2, the V gene TRBV15; the match to TRBD1 covers 9 bases. V shed 5 bases and J 4 bases; nucleotides not matched to a gene: 5. The CDR3 consists of 14 residues. Germline V gene sequence: CDR1 LNHNV, CDR2 YYDKDF (reference sequence). The CDR3 reads CATSPDRGGYGYTF. The CDR3 nucleotides are TGTGCCACCAGCCCGGACAGGGGTGGCTATGGCTACACCTTC. Drawing the rest from reference TRBV15 and TRBJ1-2, the complete variable domain is DAMVIQNPRYQVTQFGKPVTLSCSQTLNHNVMYWYQQKSSQAPKLLFHYYDKDFNNEADTPDNFQSRRPNTSFCFLDIRSPGLGDTAMYLCATSPDRGGYGYTFGSGTRLTVV.

The V and J genes are TRBV2 and TRBJ2-7; possibly TRBD1 for D (6 bases). The length of the CDR3 is 11 residues. The germline V and J ends were trimmed by 3 bases and 10 bases, with 10 bases remaining between them. CDR1 is SNHLY, CDR2 FYNNEI, per germline. CDR3 residues: CASSDGTTQYF. The CDR3, as DNA: TGTGCCAGCAGTGACGGGACAACTCAGTACTTC.

The rearrangement joins TRBV5-4 to TRBJ1-1; TRBD1 aligns across 7 bases. The germline gives CDR1 SGHNT, CDR2 YYREEE (reference sequence). This CDR3 is 16 amino acids long. V shed 3 bases, J shed 7 bases, and the junction held 15 bases outside the gene matches. CDR3 in amino acids: CASSYRTGPFLVEAFF. Here the CDR3 DNA reads TGTGCCAGCAGCTACCGGACAGGACCCTTTCTCGTTGAAGCTTTCTTT.

In regard to this clone: Other DNA variants within this sample encode the same CDR3. The CDR3 DNA follows: TGTGCCTGGAGTCTGGGACAGGGCAATCAGCCCCAGCATTTT. Translated, it gives CAWSLGQGNQPQHF. V is TRBV30 and J is TRBJ1-5; TRBD1 agrees at 8 bases. After removal of 2 bases from V and 2 bases from J, the junction contained 2 bases not matched to a gene. CDR3 length: 14 residues. Germline assignment: CDR1 GTSNPN and CDR2 SVGIG (reference sequence).

The genes are TRBV29-1 and TRBJ2-3; 14 nucleotides match TRBD2. CDR1 SQVTM and CDR2 ANQGSEA come from the germline V gene. Germline trimming cut 4 bases from V and 4 bases from J; bases unmatched to any gene: 1. The CDR3 spans 14 residues. The CDR3 sequence is CSVAGLAGADTQYF. The CDR3, as DNA: TGCAGCGTTGCGGGACTAGCGGGGGCAGATACGCAGTATTTT.

This clone was detected once. The chain joins TRBV11-2 to TRBJ2-2; 8 bases are shared with TRBD1. V lost 4 bases to trimming and J lost 7 bases; unmatched junction nucleotides: 8. Germline lookup yields CDR1 SGHAT and CDR2 FQNNGV. This CDR3 contains 15 residues. The CDR3 loop is CASSYGQGGLGELFF. The CDR3, as DNA: TGTGCCAGCAGCTACGGACAGGGAGGTCTCGGGGAGCTGTTTTTT.

A single count supports this clone. The J gene is TRBJ1-2, the V gene TRBV30; 9 nucleotides align to TRBD1. This CDR3 spans 16 amino acids. Per germline, CDR1 GTSNPN and CDR2 SVGIG (reference sequence). V dropped 2 bases and J dropped 2; count of bases not matched to a gene: 9. The DNA for the CDR3 is TGTGCCTGGAGTACAGCGCGACAGGGGGGCAACTATGGCTACACCTTC. Translating gives CAWSTARQGGNYGYTF.